These 10 T cell receptor beta chains were all obtained from the same sample, sequenced in a study of beta chain features in type 1 diabetes. The whole isolated RNA underwent reverse transcription, so sequencing captured expressed TCRB transcripts. This table comes from immunoSEQ multiplex PCR, and its TCRdb copy is limited to in-frame clones, with some not included. The data hold fewer than 550,000 clones, with about an eighth observed a single time. Material for sequencing was naive CD4+ T cells from blood. The source is a woman aged 18-29 years in good health.

This clone was detected ten times or more. This rearrangement joins TRBV19 to TRBJ2-1; no firm D call. V dropped 6 bases and J dropped 7 bases, with 19 bases sitting between them. Germline loops: CDR1 LNHDA, CDR2 SQIVND (reference sequence). The CDR3 totals 15 residues. CDR3 amino acids: CASRHGLGRTNEQFF. DNA for the CDR3: TGTGCCAGTAGACACGGATTGGGCAGAACTAATGAGCAGTTCTTC.

The rearrangement links TRBV19 to TRBJ2-3, with a weak D call TRBD1 (6 bases). Germline assignment: CDR1 LNHDA and CDR2 SQIVND (reference sequence). V lost 8 bases to trimming and J lost 6 bases, with 21 bases between them. The CDR3 has 15 residues. CDR3 amino acids: CASREVRGPTDTQYF. The CDR3 nucleotides read TGTGCCAGTCGAGAGGTCAGGGGACCCACCGATACGCAGTATTTT.

CDR3 nucleotide sequence: TGTGCCAGCAGCAAAGGCATAGGGACAACGCCTTACGAGCAGTACTTC. The encoded protein is CASSKGIGTTPYEQYF. The chain combines TRBV21-1 with TRBJ2-7; TRBD1 is the table's D call and was not checked against the DNA. TRBV21-1 is shown as a pseudogene. The CDR3 runs to 16 residues.

This clone has only a few counts. The same CDR3 is also encoded by other DNA sequences in this sample. The chain combines TRBV30 with TRBJ2-7; possibly TRBD1 for D (6 bases). Germline V CDR1 and CDR2: GTSNPN, SVGIG (reference sequence). The V gene lost 1 base and the J gene lost 6 bases, with 16 bases spanning the gap. CDR3 size: 14 residues. The CDR3 bases are TGTGCCTGGAGTGAGACAGGTGGGTTGTCCGAGCAGTACTTC. Protein: CAWSETGGLSEQYF.

This clone has just a few counts. The V call is TRBV7-8, the J call TRBJ1-2; D is unclear. CDR1 and CDR2 from the germline V gene are SGHVS and FQNEAQ. The CDR3 sequence is 13 residues long. V was clipped by 3 bases and J by 4 bases, with 9 bases between them. CDR3 DNA sequence: TGTGCCAGCAGCTTGGAGGCCGTCTATGGCTACACCTTC. This gives the protein CASSLEAVYGYTF.

The chain carries TRBV5-4 and TRBJ1-2; tentatively, D is TRBD1 (6 bases). In germline, CDR1 is SGHNT, CDR2 YYREEE (reference sequence). Trimming cost V 4 bases and J 4 bases, with 11 bases left between them. The CDR3 sequence is 13 residues long. In DNA form, the CDR3 reads TGTGCCAGCAGCCGCGGACAGCTCTATGGCTACACCTTC. Residues: CASSRGQLYGYTF.

This clone has at least ten counts. This chain joins TRBV9 and TRBJ2-7; D call uncertain. The length of the CDR3 is 15 residues. The V end lost 4 bases, the J end lost 3 bases, and 17 bases lay between the germline ends. The germline CDR1 and CDR2 sequences are SGDLS and YYNGEE. For the CDR3, the DNA is TGTGCCAGCAGCCCCCGGCCTCCTAGGTTCTACGAGCAGTACTTC. It translates to CASSPRPPRFYEQYF.

This chain joins TRBV15 and TRBJ2-5, with TRBD1 matching over 8 bases. Germline V gene lookup returns CDR1 LNHNV and CDR2 YYDKDF (reference sequence). CDR3 length: 16 residues. Trimming cost V 1 base and J 3 bases; bases outside gene matches: 7. The CDR3 reads CATSRGRTGNKETQYF. The CDR3, as DNA: TGTGCCACCAGCAGAGGGAGGACAGGGAATAAAGAGACCCAGTACTTC. The complete variable domain, with remaining parts taken from reference TRBV15 and TRBJ2-5, reads DAMVIQNPRYQVTQFGKPVTLSCSQTLNHNVMYWYQQKSSQAPKLLFHYYDKDFNNEADTPDNFQSRRPNTSFCFLDIRSPGLGDTAMYLCATSRGRTGNKETQYFGPGTRLLVL.

The V and J genes are TRBV4-1 and TRBJ2-5; 12 bases agree with TRBD2. Germline V gives CDR1 MGHRA, CDR2 YSYEKL. V shed 4 bases and J 0 bases; nucleotides not matched to a gene: 3. The CDR3 length is 16 residues. Here the CDR3 DNA reads TGCGCCAGCAGCCCCGGACTAGCGGGGTACCAAGAGACCCAGTACTTC. Amino acids: CASSPGLAGYQETQYF.

The rearrangement links TRBV30 to TRBJ2-7; TRBD2 matches 7 bases. The CDR3 has 14 residues. CDR1 is GTSNPN and CDR2 is SVGIG in the germline V gene (reference sequence). V lost 1 base and J lost 1; bases outside the gene matches: 4. CDR3 sequence: CAWSAGGSSYEQYF. The CDR3 DNA reads TGTGCCTGGAGTGCGGGGGGAAGTTCCTACGAGCAGTACTTC.